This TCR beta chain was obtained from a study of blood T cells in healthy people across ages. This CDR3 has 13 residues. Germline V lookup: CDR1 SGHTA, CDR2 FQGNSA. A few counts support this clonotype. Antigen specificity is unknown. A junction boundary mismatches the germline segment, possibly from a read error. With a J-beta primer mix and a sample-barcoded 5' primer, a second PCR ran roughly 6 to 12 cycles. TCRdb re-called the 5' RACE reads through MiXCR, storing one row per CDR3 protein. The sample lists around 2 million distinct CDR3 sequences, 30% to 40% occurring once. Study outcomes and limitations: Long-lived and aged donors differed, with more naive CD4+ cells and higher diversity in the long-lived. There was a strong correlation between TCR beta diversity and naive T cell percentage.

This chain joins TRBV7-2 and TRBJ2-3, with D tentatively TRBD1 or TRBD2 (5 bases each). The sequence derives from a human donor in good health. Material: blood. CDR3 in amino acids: CAGSYGTRDTQYF. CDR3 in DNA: TGTGCCGGCAGCTACGGGACCCGCGATACGCAGTATTTT. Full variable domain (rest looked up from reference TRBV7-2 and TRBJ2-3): GAGVSQSPSNKVTEKGKDVELRCDPISGHTALYWYRQSLGQGLEFLIYFQGNSAPDKSGLPSDRFSAERTGGSVSTLTIQRTQQEDSAVYLCAGSYGTRDTQYFGPGTRLTVL.